This is a list of T cell receptor beta chains from one sample in a study of T-cell memory formation after mild COVID-19. TCRdb reprocessed the 5' RACE reads via MiXCR and lists one record per CDR3 protein. The data contain just under 350,000 distinct CDR3 sequences, about an eighth of them singletons. Sequencing input: PBMCs or a T cell subset sorted from them (not recorded which). Every receptor here comes from a man aged 18 to 29 who had mild COVID-19 (a few samples of this study predate the infection). Cell type and time point are not known. CDR3s include the opening cysteine and the closing phenylalanine or tryptophan. A D gene is named only where the DNA matches it firmly. For some rows the clone size is stated as once, few or many, or as a class when expanded; others skip it.

d_gene: TRBD2; abundance: .; j_gene: TRBJ2-3; v_gene: TRBV5-6; CDR3nt: TGTGCCAGCAGGAGCGGGGGGCTCGCAGATACGCAGTATTTT; CDR3aa: CASRSGGLADTQYF
d_gene: TRBD2; abundance: few; j_gene: TRBJ2-3; v_gene: TRBV5-1; CDR3nt: TGCGCCAGCAGCTTGCGGAGCGGGGCCCTCACAGATACGCAGTATTTT; CDR3aa: CASSLRSGALTDTQYF
d_gene: .; abundance: .; j_gene: TRBJ1-5; v_gene: TRBV4-3; CDR3nt: TGCGCCAGCAGCCCGCAGGGGAGGGACAATCAGCCCCAGCATTTT; CDR3aa: CASSPQGRDNQPQHF
d_gene: TRBD1; abundance: .; j_gene: TRBJ1-1; v_gene: TRBV28; CDR3nt: TGTGCCAGCAGTTTATATCGACAGGGGGCGCTTAGCACTGAAGCTTTCTTT; CDR3aa: CASSLYRQGALSTEAFF
d_gene: TRBD1; abundance: .; j_gene: TRBJ1-2; v_gene: TRBV7-2; CDR3nt: TGTGCCAGCAGCTTACACCAGGGGGCGCAGGGCTATGGCTACACCTTC; CDR3aa: CASSLHQGAQGYGYTF
d_gene: TRBD1; abundance: .; j_gene: TRBJ2-3; v_gene: TRBV29-1; CDR3nt: TGCAGCGTTGCAAGGGGGCGCAACACAGATACGCAGTATTTT; CDR3aa: CSVARGRNTDTQYF
d_gene: .; abundance: .; j_gene: TRBJ2-2; v_gene: TRBV9; CDR3nt: TGTGCCAGCAGCGACCCTACTACGAACACCGGGGAGCTGTTTTTT; CDR3aa: CASSDPTTNTGELFF
d_gene: .; abundance: .; j_gene: TRBJ2-1; v_gene: TRBV12-3/TRBV12-4; CDR3nt: TGTGCCAGCGGACCCAGGGTTTCCTACAATGAGCAGTTCTTC; CDR3aa: CASGPRVSYNEQFF
d_gene: .; abundance: .; j_gene: TRBJ1-2; v_gene: TRBV7-9; CDR3nt: TGTGCCAGCAGTTCTCTGGAGGAGTCTAACTATGGCTACACCTTC; CDR3aa: CASSSLEESNYGYTF
d_gene: .; abundance: many; j_gene: TRBJ1-5; v_gene: TRBV5-1; CDR3nt: TGCGCCAGCAGCTTCACCGGGGGACTCAATCAGCCCCAGCATTTT; CDR3aa: CASSFTGGLNQPQHF
d_gene: TRBD1; abundance: many; j_gene: TRBJ1-5; v_gene: TRBV20-1; CDR3nt: TGCAGTGCTAAAGGACAGGGTAAAGATCAGCCCCAGCATTTT; CDR3aa: CSAKGQGKDQPQHF
d_gene: TRBD2; abundance: few; j_gene: TRBJ2-4; v_gene: TRBV12-3/TRBV12-4; CDR3nt: TGTGCCAGCAGCCTTCAGCGGGGTCGACAGTACTTC; CDR3aa: CASSLQRGRQYF
d_gene: .; abundance: many; j_gene: TRBJ2-5; v_gene: TRBV4-1; CDR3nt: TGCGCCAGCAGCCAAATAGGACTGGCCCAGGAGACCCAGTACTTC; CDR3aa: CASSQIGLAQETQYF
d_gene: TRBD2; abundance: few; j_gene: TRBJ2-4; v_gene: TRBV7-2; CDR3nt: TGTGCCAGCAGCTCCCTGATGGGACTAGCGGGGGGACAGTACTTC; CDR3aa: CASSSLMGLAGGQYF
d_gene: .; abundance: .; j_gene: TRBJ2-7; v_gene: TRBV4-3; CDR3nt: TGCGCCAGCAGCCAAGATCGGAGAGGTGTTGAGGCGGCGGTATACGAGCAGTACTTC; CDR3aa: CASSQDRRGVEAAVYEQYF
d_gene: .; abundance: few; j_gene: TRBJ2-3; v_gene: TRBV20-1; CDR3nt: TGCAGTGCCCACCGCGCGGGGTACACAGATACGCAGTATTTT; CDR3aa: CSAHRAGYTDTQYF
d_gene: TRBD1; abundance: .; j_gene: TRBJ1-2; v_gene: TRBV14; CDR3nt: TGTGCCAGCAGCCTTAACAGGGGGCCATATGGCTACACCTTC; CDR3aa: CASSLNRGPYGYTF
d_gene: .; abundance: .; j_gene: TRBJ1-6; v_gene: TRBV11-2; CDR3nt: TGTGCCAGCCCAACTCTCGGGAGAAGGGATCAATCCTATAATTCACCCCTCCACTTT; CDR3aa: CASPTLGRRDQSYNSPLHF
d_gene: .; abundance: many; j_gene: TRBJ1-2; v_gene: TRBV11-2; CDR3nt: TGTGCCAGCAGCTTAGACCTAAGGAGCTACACCTTC; CDR3aa: CASSLDLRSYTF
d_gene: .; abundance: few; j_gene: TRBJ2-3; v_gene: TRBV5-1; CDR3nt: TGCGCCAGCAGCTCGAGGCGGGGCCCAGATACGCAGTATTTT; CDR3aa: CASSSRRGPDTQYF
d_gene: .; abundance: few; j_gene: TRBJ1-5; v_gene: TRBV4-1; CDR3nt: TGCGCCAGCAGCCGTCGTAGCCATCAGCCCCAGCATTTT; CDR3aa: CASSRRSHQPQHF
d_gene: .; abundance: .; j_gene: TRBJ1-5; v_gene: TRBV7-2; CDR3nt: TGTGCCAGCAGCTTATCCGGCAGGGAAAGTGCTTTGGCTTTT; CDR3aa: CASSLSGRESALAF
d_gene: .; abundance: .; j_gene: TRBJ1-3; v_gene: TRBV11-2; CDR3nt: TGTGCCAGCAGCTTAGATCTTATGTCCTCCAGTGACACCATATATTTT; CDR3aa: CASSLDLMSSSDTIYF
d_gene: TRBD2; abundance: few; j_gene: TRBJ2-7; v_gene: TRBV7-2; CDR3nt: TGTGCCAGCAGCTTAGCCGGCGGGGGGGCCTACGAGCAGTACTTC; CDR3aa: CASSLAGGGAYEQYF
d_gene: .; abundance: .; j_gene: TRBJ2-1; v_gene: TRBV11-2; CDR3nt: TGTGCCAGCAGCCCCGTTAAAGCGGGCAATGAGCAGTTCTTC; CDR3aa: CASSPVKAGNEQFF
d_gene: TRBD1; abundance: few; j_gene: TRBJ2-5; v_gene: TRBV10-3; CDR3nt: TGTGCCATCAGCAGCTCCCAGGGGGCAGGGGAGACCCAGTACTTC; CDR3aa: CAISSSQGAGETQYF
d_gene: .; abundance: .; j_gene: TRBJ2-5; v_gene: TRBV3-1; CDR3nt: TGTGCCAGCTACGAGGTTGGGGAAGAGACCCAGTACTTC; CDR3aa: CASYEVGEETQYF
d_gene: .; abundance: few; j_gene: TRBJ2-1; v_gene: TRBV6-2/TRBV6-3; CDR3nt: TGTGCCAGCAGTTACGGGACCACTGGTTATTGGGGCTCCTACAATGAGCAGTTCTTC; CDR3aa: CASSYGTTGYWGSYNEQFF
d_gene: TRBD2; abundance: many; j_gene: TRBJ2-1; v_gene: TRBV9; CDR3nt: TGTGCCAGCAGCGAGCGGGGTACCTACAATGAGCAGTTCTTC; CDR3aa: CASSERGTYNEQFF
d_gene: .; abundance: few; j_gene: TRBJ1-4; v_gene: TRBV27; CDR3nt: TGTGCCAGCAGTTTAGGGGGCCGTGAAAAACTGTTTTTT; CDR3aa: CASSLGGREKLFF
d_gene: .; abundance: .; j_gene: TRBJ2-1; v_gene: TRBV2; CDR3nt: TGTGCCAGCAGGGCCCTGGAGGCTGAGCAGTTCTTC; CDR3aa: CASRALEAEQFF
d_gene: .; abundance: .; j_gene: TRBJ1-1; v_gene: TRBV19; CDR3nt: TGTGCCAGTAGTATACGGATGAACACTGAAGCTTTCTTT; CDR3aa: CASSIRMNTEAFF
d_gene: TRBD2; abundance: .; j_gene: TRBJ2-1; v_gene: TRBV10-3; CDR3nt: TGTGCCATCAGTGAGTCTGTTAGCGGGGTTACCTACAATGAGCAGTTCTTC; CDR3aa: CAISESVSGVTYNEQFF
d_gene: .; abundance: .; j_gene: TRBJ2-4; v_gene: TRBV12-3/TRBV12-4; CDR3nt: TGTGCCAGCAGTTTCAGAGATTCAAACATTCAGTACTTC; CDR3aa: CASSFRDSNIQYF
d_gene: .; abundance: few; j_gene: TRBJ1-5; v_gene: TRBV20-1; CDR3nt: TGCAGTGCTAGGTCGGCCCCCACAGGGAGGGGGGGCAATCAGCCCCAGCATTTT; CDR3aa: CSARSAPTGRGGNQPQHF
d_gene: .; abundance: .; j_gene: TRBJ2-2; v_gene: TRBV5-5; CDR3nt: TGTGCCACTACGACAGGAGCTAACACCGGGGAGCTGTTTTTT; CDR3aa: CATTTGANTGELFF
d_gene: TRBD1; abundance: few; j_gene: TRBJ2-3; v_gene: TRBV9; CDR3nt: TGTGCCAGCAGCGTCCAGGGGGGCACAGATACGCAGTATTTT; CDR3aa: CASSVQGGTDTQYF
d_gene: .; abundance: .; j_gene: TRBJ2-3; v_gene: TRBV6-1; CDR3nt: TGTGCCAGCGATTTCCGAGACAGATATAGCACAGATACGCAGTATTTT; CDR3aa: CASDFRDRYSTDTQYF
d_gene: .; abundance: .; j_gene: TRBJ2-2; v_gene: TRBV12-3/TRBV12-4; CDR3nt: TGTGCCAGCAGTTTTTTCCCCTACAGGGTTAACACCGGGGAGCTGTTTTTT; CDR3aa: CASSFFPYRVNTGELFF
d_gene: TRBD1; abundance: .; j_gene: TRBJ1-5; v_gene: TRBV2; CDR3nt: TGTGCCAGCACTTTTTCCGTACAGGGGCGTCAGCCCCAGCATTTT; CDR3aa: CASTFSVQGRQPQHF
d_gene: .; abundance: .; j_gene: TRBJ2-7; v_gene: TRBV27; CDR3nt: TGTGCCAGCAGTTTATATCGACAGCCCGAGCAGTACTTC; CDR3aa: CASSLYRQPEQYF
d_gene: .; abundance: .; j_gene: TRBJ2-2; v_gene: TRBV24-1; CDR3nt: TGTGCCACCAGTGATTTGATTTCGACCTCGGACACCGGGGAGCTGTTTTTT; CDR3aa: CATSDLISTSDTGELFF
d_gene: .; abundance: many; j_gene: TRBJ1-2; v_gene: TRBV12-3/TRBV12-4; CDR3nt: TGTGCCAACTGGGGGGGGAACTATGGCTACACCTTC; CDR3aa: CANWGGNYGYTF
d_gene: .; abundance: .; j_gene: TRBJ2-3; v_gene: TRBV7-2; CDR3nt: TGTGCCAGCAGCCAGCAACCCCAGGGGGCGGGAGGTACGCAGTATTTT; CDR3aa: CASSQQPQGAGGTQYF